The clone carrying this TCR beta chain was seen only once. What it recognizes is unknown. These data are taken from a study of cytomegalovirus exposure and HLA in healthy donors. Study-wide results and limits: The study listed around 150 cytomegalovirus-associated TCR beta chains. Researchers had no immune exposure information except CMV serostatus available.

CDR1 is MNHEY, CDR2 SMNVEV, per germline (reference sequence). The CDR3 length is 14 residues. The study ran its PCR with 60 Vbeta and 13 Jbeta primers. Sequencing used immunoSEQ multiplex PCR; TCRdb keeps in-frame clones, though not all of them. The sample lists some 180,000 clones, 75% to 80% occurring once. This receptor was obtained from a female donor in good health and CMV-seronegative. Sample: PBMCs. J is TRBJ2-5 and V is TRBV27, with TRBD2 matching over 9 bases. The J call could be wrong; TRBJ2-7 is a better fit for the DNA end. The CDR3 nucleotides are TGTGCCAGCGGACGTAGCGGGAGCACCTACGAGCAGTACTTC. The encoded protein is CASGRSGSTYEQYF.